The entry below gives a single T cell receptor (beta chain) sequence along with its context. Antigen: not known. These data belong to a study of shared clonotypes between healthy human individuals. Overall study results and limits: Rarefaction indicated that sorted-subset sequencing remained incomplete although depth was large.

Trimming took off 4 bases at V and 2 bases at J, with 7 bases between the two ends. Germline V gene sequence: CDR1 SGHRS, CDR2 YFSETQ. The CDR3 contains 14 residues. Sequencing was performed with immunoSEQ multiplex PCR; in TCRdb, only in-frame clones are kept and a portion is missing. The data show nearly 750,000 clones, 72% seen once. The sequenced sample consisted of memory CD4+ T cells sorted from blood. The subset is: CD45RA-negative fraction. The clonotype comes from a woman aged 25 to 45 in good health. V and J are TRBV5-1 and TRBJ2-6, with no clear D. CDR3 sequence (DNA): TGCGCCAGCAGCCCCGACACTGGGGCCAACGTCCTGACTTTC. Amino acids: CASSPDTGANVLTF.